This is a list of T cell receptor beta chains from one sample in a study of T cells in Graves' hyperthyroidism and ophthalmopathy. In TCRdb, the multiplex PCR reads were re-called with MiXCR into one record per CDR3 protein. The data contain approximately 380,000 distinct CDR3 sequences, over 13% of them singletons. The sequenced material came from blood. These receptor sequences come from a man aged 45 to 65 with Graves' ophthalmopathy. CDR3s include the opening cysteine and the closing phenylalanine or tryptophan. The order of the fields is V gene, J gene, D gene, CDR3 protein. D genes are given only for firm matches.

V: TRBV9; J: TRBJ2-2; D: TRBD2; CDR3: CASSRLAGGPNTGELFF
V: TRBV12-3/TRBV12-4; J: TRBJ2-3; D: NA; CDR3: CASSLVPGKRTDTQYF
V: TRBV20-1; J: TRBJ2-7; D: NA; CDR3: CSARDRDRPYEQYF
V: TRBV5-5; J: TRBJ2-3; D: NA; CDR3: CASRSWKTSTDTQYF
V: TRBV20-1; J: TRBJ2-2; D: TRBD2; CDR3: CSARNPTSGANTGELFF
V: TRBV5-1; J: TRBJ2-7; D: NA; CDR3: CASSFSGSSYEQYF
V: TRBV5-5; J: TRBJ1-1; D: NA; CDR3: CASSFQGWTEAFF
V: TRBV18; J: TRBJ2-3; D: TRBD2; CDR3: CASSPLTTSGSSTDTQYF
V: TRBV30; J: TRBJ2-1; D: NA; CDR3: CAWSVWGQRGNEQFF
V: TRBV18; J: TRBJ2-6; D: NA; CDR3: CASSPRDAGANVLTF
V: TRBV11-2; J: TRBJ2-3; D: TRBD2; CDR3: CASSQLAGYSPADTQYF
V: TRBV7-9; J: TRBJ2-3; D: TRBD2; CDR3: CASSLEAGGREDTQYF
V: TRBV18; J: TRBJ2-5; D: TRBD2; CDR3: CASSPSGRETQYF
V: TRBV18; J: TRBJ1-1; D: NA; CDR3: CASAATEAFF
V: TRBV11-2; J: TRBJ2-5; D: NA; CDR3: CASSLGGLADPGETQYF
V: TRBV19; J: TRBJ1-1; D: TRBD1; CDR3: CASRRQGARETEAFF
V: TRBV7-9; J: TRBJ2-3; D: NA; CDR3: CASTPSTAGSTDTQYF
V: TRBV12-3/TRBV12-4; J: TRBJ2-1; D: NA; CDR3: CASRGSGGSYNEQFF
V: TRBV2; J: TRBJ1-4; D: TRBD1; CDR3: CASREGSGTGDEKLFF
V: TRBV19; J: TRBJ2-3; D: NA; CDR3: CASSMVGRGTDTQYF
V: TRBV9; J: TRBJ2-1; D: TRBD1; CDR3: CASSVAAGQGANEQFF
V: TRBV5-1; J: TRBJ1-5; D: TRBD1; CDR3: CASSPGQGSQPQHF
V: TRBV28; J: TRBJ1-4; D: NA; CDR3: CASGLTNLGEKLFF
V: TRBV7-8; J: TRBJ2-1; D: TRBD2; CDR3: CASSLVRAGEQFF
V: TRBV20-1; J: TRBJ1-2; D: NA; CDR3: CSARDQGYGYTF
V: TRBV7-9; J: TRBJ2-2; D: NA; CDR3: CASGLSGNTGELFF
V: TRBV4-2; J: TRBJ2-2; D: NA; CDR3: CASSPLIDRFTGELFF
V: TRBV3-1; J: TRBJ1-1; D: NA; CDR3: CASSQGQANTEAFF
V: TRBV28; J: TRBJ2-2; D: TRBD2; CDR3: CASSSPSRERVGELFF
V: TRBV6-5; J: TRBJ2-1; D: NA; CDR3: CASSNGLTSHNEQFF
V: TRBV27; J: TRBJ2-1; D: TRBD1; CDR3: CASKPGQSYNEQFF
V: TRBV7-3; J: TRBJ2-1; D: TRBD1; CDR3: CASNRGGGEQFF
V: TRBV29-1; J: TRBJ2-1; D: TRBD2; CDR3: CSVEGAGGIDNEQFF
V: TRBV3-1; J: TRBJ2-4; D: NA; CDR3: CASSQDGRNIQYF
V: TRBV30; J: TRBJ1-1; D: TRBD1; CDR3: CAWDRGMNTEAFF
V: TRBV11-2; J: TRBJ1-6; D: NA; CDR3: CASSLDTGRNSPLHF
V: TRBV3-1; J: TRBJ1-4; D: NA; CDR3: CASSRNSNEKLFF
V: TRBV20-1; J: TRBJ1-5; D: TRBD1; CDR3: CSATKLQGAGQPQHF
V: TRBV7-2; J: TRBJ1-1; D: NA; CDR3: CASSPGHGVTAFF
V: TRBV11-2; J: TRBJ2-1; D: TRBD2; CDR3: CASSLEPSGRIEQFF
V: TRBV27; J: TRBJ2-7; D: TRBD2; CDR3: CASPQNGGGWFDEQYF
V: TRBV6-1; J: TRBJ1-6; D: NA; CDR3: CASSRDINNSPLHF
V: TRBV28; J: TRBJ2-7; D: TRBD1; CDR3: CASRTGFSGYEQYF
V: TRBV20-1; J: TRBJ2-1; D: TRBD2; CDR3: CSARDGRAGGYNEQFF
V: TRBV3-1; J: TRBJ2-3; D: TRBD2; CDR3: CASSQEVLAAPTDTQYF
V: TRBV30; J: TRBJ1-3; D: NA; CDR3: CAWMDTDSGNTIYF
V: TRBV12-3/TRBV12-4; J: TRBJ1-2; D: NA; CDR3: CASGLRTASYGYTF
V: TRBV15; J: TRBJ2-3; D: NA; CDR3: CATSRGLIRAGKSTDTQYF
V: TRBV15; J: TRBJ1-5; D: NA; CDR3: CATSSTGTDQPQHF
V: TRBV28; J: TRBJ2-6; D: TRBD2; CDR3: CASSPGGSGANVLTF
V: TRBV5-1; J: TRBJ2-5; D: NA; CDR3: CASSLTDHQETQYF
V: TRBV3-1; J: TRBJ2-5; D: TRBD1; CDR3: CASSQGRDRGETQYF
V: TRBV15; J: TRBJ1-2; D: NA; CDR3: CATSRGIIDGYTF
V: TRBV7-9; J: TRBJ1-6; D: TRBD1; CDR3: CASSLGGGQNSPLHF
V: TRBV5-1; J: TRBJ2-1; D: NA; CDR3: CASRNGTAPYNEQFF